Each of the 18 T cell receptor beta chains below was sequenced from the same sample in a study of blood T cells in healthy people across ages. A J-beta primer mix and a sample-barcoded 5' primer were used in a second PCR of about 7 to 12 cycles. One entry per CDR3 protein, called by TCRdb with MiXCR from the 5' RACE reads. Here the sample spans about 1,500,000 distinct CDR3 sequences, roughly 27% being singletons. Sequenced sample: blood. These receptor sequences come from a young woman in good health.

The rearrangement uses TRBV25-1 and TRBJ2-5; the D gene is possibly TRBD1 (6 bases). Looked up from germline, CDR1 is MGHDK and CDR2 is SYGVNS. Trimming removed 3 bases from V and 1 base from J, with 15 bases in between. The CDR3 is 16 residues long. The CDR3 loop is CASSDSRRTAQETQYF. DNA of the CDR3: TGTGCCAGCAGTGACTCCCGGCGGACAGCCCAAGAGACCCAGTACTTC.

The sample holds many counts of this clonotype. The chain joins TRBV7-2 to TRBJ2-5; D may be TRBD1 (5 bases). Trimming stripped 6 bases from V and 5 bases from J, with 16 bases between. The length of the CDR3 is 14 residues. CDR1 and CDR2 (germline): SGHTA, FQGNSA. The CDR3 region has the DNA TGTGCCAGCAGATATACAGGTTTGGGGGAGACCCAGTACTTC. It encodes CASRYTGLGETQYF.

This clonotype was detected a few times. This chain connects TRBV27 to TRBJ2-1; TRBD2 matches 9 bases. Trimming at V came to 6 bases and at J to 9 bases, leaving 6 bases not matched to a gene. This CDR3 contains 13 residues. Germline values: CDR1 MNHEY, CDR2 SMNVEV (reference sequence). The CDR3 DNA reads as TGTGCCAGCAGCCGGGTAGCGGGGGTTGAGCAGTTCTTC. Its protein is CASSRVAGVEQFF.

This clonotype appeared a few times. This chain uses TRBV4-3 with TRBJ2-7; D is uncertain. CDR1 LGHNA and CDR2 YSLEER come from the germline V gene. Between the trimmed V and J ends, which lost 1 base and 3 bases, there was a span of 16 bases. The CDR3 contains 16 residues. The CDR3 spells CASSQAPSATSYEQYF. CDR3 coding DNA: TGCGCCAGCAGCCAAGCGCCCAGCGCGACAAGCTACGAGCAGTACTTC.

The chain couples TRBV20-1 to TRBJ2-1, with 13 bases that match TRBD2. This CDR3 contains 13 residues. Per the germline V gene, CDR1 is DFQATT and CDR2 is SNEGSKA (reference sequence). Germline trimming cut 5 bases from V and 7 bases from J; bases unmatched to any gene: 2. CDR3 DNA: TGCAGTGCTGGACTAGCGGGAGCGAATGAGCAGTTCTTC. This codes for CSAGLAGANEQFF.

In DNA form, the CDR3 reads TGTGCCATCAGCCAAGGCTCTGGCACCGGGGAGCTGTTTTTT. This encodes CAISQGSGTGELFF. The chain links TRBV10-3 to TRBJ2-2; D remains unclear. Deletions cut 6 bases from V and 4 bases from J, with 12 bases between. The germline V gene has CDR1 ENHRY and CDR2 SYGVKD. CDR3 length: 14 amino acids.

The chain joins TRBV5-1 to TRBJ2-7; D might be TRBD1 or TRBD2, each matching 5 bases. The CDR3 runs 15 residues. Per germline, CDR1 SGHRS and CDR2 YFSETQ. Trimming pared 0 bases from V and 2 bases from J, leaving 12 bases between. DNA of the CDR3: TGCGCCAGCAGCTTGGGGCCGGGACGGGCCTACGAGCAGTACTTC. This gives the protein CASSLGPGRAYEQYF.

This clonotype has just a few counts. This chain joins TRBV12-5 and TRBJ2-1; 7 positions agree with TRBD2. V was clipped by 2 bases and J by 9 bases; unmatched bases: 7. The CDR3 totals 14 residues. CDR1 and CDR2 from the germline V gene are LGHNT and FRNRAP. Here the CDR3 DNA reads TGTGCTAGTGGTTTGTCTGCGACTAGCTCTGAGCAGTTCTTC. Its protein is CASGLSATSSEQFF.

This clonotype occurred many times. In nucleotides, the CDR3 is TGTGCCAGCAGCCTTGGTGATGCCTACGAGCAGTACTTC. Its translation is CASSLGDAYEQYF. The chain combines TRBV7-2 with TRBJ2-7, with no clear D. Per the germline V gene, CDR1 is SGHTA and CDR2 is FQGNSA. The V end was cut by 5 bases, the J end by 2 bases, with 10 bases between. CDR3 length equals 13 residues.

The CDR3 DNA follows: TGTGCCAGCAGTCGGGACCTTTCGGAGACCCAGTACTTC. Protein product: CASSRDLSETQYF. The chain recombines TRBV2 with TRBJ2-5; D possibly uses TRBD1 or TRBD2 (5 bases each). Trimming cost V 5 bases and J 5 bases, with 12 bases left between them. Germline lookup yields CDR1 SNHLY and CDR2 FYNNEI. The CDR3 sequence is 13 residues long.

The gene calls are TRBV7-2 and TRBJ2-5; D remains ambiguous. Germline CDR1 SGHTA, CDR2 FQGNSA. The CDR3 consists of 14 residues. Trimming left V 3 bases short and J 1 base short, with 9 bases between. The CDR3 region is CASSFELGQETQYF. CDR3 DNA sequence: TGTGCCAGCAGCTTCGAACTGGGCCAAGAGACCCAGTACTTC. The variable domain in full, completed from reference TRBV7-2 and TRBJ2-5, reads GAGVSQSPSNKVTEKGKDVELRCDPISGHTALYWYRQSLGQGLEFLIYFQGNSAPDKSGLPSDRFSAERTGGSVSTLTIQRTQQEDSAVYLCASSFELGQETQYFGPGTRLLVL.

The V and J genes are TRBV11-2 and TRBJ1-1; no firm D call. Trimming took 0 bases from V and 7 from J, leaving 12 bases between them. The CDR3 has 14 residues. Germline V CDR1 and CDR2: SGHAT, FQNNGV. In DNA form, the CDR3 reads TGTGCCAGCAGCTTAGATCGAACAGTTCGTGAAGCTTTCTTT. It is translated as CASSLDRTVREAFF.

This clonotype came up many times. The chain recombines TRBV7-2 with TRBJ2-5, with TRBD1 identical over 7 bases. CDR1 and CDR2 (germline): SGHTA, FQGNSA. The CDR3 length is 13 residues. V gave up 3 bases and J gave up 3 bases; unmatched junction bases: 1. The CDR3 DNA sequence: TGTGCCAGCAGCTTTGACAGGGAAGAGACCCAGTACTTC. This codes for CASSFDREETQYF.

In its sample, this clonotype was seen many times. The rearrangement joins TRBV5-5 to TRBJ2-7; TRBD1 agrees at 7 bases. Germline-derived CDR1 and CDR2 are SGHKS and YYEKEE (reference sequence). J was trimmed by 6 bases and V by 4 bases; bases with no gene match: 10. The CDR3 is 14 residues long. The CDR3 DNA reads TGTGCCAGCAGCCGTCCCGGGACAGTTTTCGAGCAGTACTTC. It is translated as CASSRPGTVFEQYF. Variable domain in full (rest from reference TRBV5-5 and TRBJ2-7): DAGVTQSPTHLIKTRGQQVTLRCSPISGHKSVSWYQQVLGQGPQFIFQYYEKEERGRGNFPDRFSARQFPNYSSELNVNALLLGDSALYLCASSRPGTVFEQYFGPGTRLTVT.

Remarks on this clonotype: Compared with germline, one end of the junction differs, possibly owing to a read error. Here the CDR3 reads CASREAQDGEKLFF. The CDR3 nucleotides are TGTGCCAGCAGGGAAGCACAGGATGGTGAAAAACTGTTTTTT. The chain uses TRBV2 and TRBJ1-4; TRBD1 is a possible D gene (5 bases). The CDR3 totals 14 residues. The V gene's germline CDR1 is SNHLY and CDR2 FYNNEI.

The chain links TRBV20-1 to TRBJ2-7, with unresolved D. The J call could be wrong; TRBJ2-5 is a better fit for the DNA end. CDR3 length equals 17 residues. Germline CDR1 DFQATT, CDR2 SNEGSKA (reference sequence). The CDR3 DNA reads TGCAGTCAGCACACCATCAGCGACAAAGGGCCTCAAGAGACCCAGTACTTC. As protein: CSQHTISDKGPQETQYF.

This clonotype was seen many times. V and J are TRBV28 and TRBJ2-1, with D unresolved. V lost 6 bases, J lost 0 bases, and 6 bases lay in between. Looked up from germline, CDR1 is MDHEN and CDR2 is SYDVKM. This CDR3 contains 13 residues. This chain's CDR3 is CASRKSSYNEQFF. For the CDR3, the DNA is TGTGCCAGCAGAAAAAGCTCCTACAATGAGCAGTTCTTC.

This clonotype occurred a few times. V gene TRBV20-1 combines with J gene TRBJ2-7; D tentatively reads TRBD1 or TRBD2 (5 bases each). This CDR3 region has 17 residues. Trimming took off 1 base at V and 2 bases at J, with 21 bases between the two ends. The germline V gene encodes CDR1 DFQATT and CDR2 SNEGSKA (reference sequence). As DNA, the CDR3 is TGCAGTGCTAGAGGACGGGACCTTATAGTAGGGCCCTACGAGCAGTACTTC. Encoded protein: CSARGRDLIVGPYEQYF.